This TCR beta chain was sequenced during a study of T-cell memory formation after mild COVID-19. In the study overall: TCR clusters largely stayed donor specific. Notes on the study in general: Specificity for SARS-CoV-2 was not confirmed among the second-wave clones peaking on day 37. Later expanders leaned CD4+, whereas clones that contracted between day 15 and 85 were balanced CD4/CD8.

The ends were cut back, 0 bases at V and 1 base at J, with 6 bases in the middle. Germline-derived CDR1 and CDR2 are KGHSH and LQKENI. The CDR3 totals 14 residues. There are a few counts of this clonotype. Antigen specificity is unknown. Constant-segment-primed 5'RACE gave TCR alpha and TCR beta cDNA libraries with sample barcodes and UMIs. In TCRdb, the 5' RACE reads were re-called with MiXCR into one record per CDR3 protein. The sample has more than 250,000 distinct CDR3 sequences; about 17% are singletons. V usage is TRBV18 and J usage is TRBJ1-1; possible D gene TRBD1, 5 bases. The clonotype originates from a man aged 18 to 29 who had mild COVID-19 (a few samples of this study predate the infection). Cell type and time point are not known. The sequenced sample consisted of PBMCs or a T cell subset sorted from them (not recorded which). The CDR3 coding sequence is TGTGCCAGCTCACCACCCGGGACGAACACTGAAGCTTTCTTT. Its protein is CASSPPGTNTEAFF.